This T cell receptor (beta chain) was documented in a study of cytomegalovirus exposure and HLA in healthy donors. Findings of the study overall: Later examination showed HLA-associated TCR beta chains had greater clonal expansion than equally common others. The study designated fewer than 200 TCR beta chains cytomegalovirus-associated. Earlier findings revealed that most TCR beta V segments proved productive either about 90% or about 30% of the time. Differences between HLA loci emerged in a later analysis of TCR association rates, with DRB1 most and HLA-C fewest.

With 1 base clipped from V and 4 bases from J, the junction kept 3 bases outside the gene matches. CDR3 length: 14 amino acids. The germline V gene encodes CDR1 SGHRS and CDR2 YFSETQ. The count of this clone is one. The antigen remains unidentified. Use of 60 Vbeta and 13 Jbeta primers characterized the PCR. The method was immunoSEQ multiplex PCR; TCRdb's version includes in-frame clones alone and lacks a portion of them. Of 110,000 to 150,000 clones in the sample, 75% were seen once. The chain uses TRBV5-1 and TRBJ2-3, with 7 bases fitting TRBD2. Specimen: PBMCs. The origin of this receptor is a middle-aged man in good health and CMV-seronegative. The CDR3 DNA reads as TGCGCCAGCAGCTTGAGGGAGGGACCAGATACGCAGTATTTT. Its protein is CASSLREGPDTQYF.